This T cell receptor (beta chain) was recorded in a study of T cell repertoires in cytomegalovirus infection. Study summary: Shared public TCR beta signatures pointed to both CMV infection and a matching HLA type. General study results and limits: The response measured ex vivo was dominated by TCR beta clonotypes (HLA-C-restricted and CMV-specific).

CDR1 and CDR2 from the germline V gene are SEHNR and FQNEAQ (reference sequence). The ends were cut back, 5 bases at V and 6 bases at J, with 22 bases in the middle. This CDR3 contains 16 residues. In regard to this clonotype: Its antigen is not identified.

Using its own MiXCR run on the reads, TCRdb lists one record per CDR3 protein. The data hold roughly 200,000 distinct CDR3 sequences, with roughly 15% observed a single time. Sequenced sample: CD8+ T cells from PBMCs. This chain connects TRBV7-9 to TRBJ1-1; D remains ambiguous. The source is a human donor in good health (CMV status not recorded). Some clones in this sample may be carry-over from other donors' samples. The CDR3 sequence: CASSHHPAVPRPEAFF. The DNA of the CDR3 is TGTGCCAGCAGCCACCATCCCGCGGTGCCACGGCCTGAAGCTTTCTTT.